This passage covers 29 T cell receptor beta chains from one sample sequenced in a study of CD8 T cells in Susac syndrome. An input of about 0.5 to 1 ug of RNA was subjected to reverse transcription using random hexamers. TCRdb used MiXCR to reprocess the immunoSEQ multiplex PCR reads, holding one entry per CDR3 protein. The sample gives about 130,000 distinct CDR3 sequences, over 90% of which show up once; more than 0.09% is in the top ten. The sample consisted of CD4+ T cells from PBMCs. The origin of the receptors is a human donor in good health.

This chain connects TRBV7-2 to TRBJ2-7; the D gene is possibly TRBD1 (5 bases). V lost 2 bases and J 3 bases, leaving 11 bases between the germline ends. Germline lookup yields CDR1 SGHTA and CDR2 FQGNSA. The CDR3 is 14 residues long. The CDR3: CASSLPTDSYEQYF. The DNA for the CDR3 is TGTGCCAGCAGCTTACCGACCGACAGCTACGAGCAGTACTTC.

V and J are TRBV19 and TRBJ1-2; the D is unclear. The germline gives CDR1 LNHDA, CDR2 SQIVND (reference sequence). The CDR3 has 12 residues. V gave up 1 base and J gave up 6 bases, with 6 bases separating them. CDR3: CASSIGGHGYTF. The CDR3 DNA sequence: TGTGCCAGTAGTATAGGAGGCCATGGCTACACCTTC.

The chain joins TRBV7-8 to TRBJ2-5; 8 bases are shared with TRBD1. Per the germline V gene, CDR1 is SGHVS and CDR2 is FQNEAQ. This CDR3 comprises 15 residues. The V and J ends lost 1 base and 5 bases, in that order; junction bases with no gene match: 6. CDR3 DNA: TGTGCCAGCAGCTTAGGCAGGGGGCGTGGGGAGACCCAGTACTTC. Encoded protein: CASSLGRGRGETQYF.

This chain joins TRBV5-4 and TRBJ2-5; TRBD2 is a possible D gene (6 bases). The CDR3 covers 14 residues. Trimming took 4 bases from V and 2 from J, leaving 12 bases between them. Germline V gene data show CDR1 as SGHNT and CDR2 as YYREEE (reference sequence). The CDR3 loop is CASSLAGPQETQYF. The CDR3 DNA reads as TGTGCCAGCAGCCTTGCGGGACCGCAAGAGACCCAGTACTTC.

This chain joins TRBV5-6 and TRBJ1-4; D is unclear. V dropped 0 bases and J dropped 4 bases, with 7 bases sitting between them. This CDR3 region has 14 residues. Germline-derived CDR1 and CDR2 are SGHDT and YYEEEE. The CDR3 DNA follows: TGTGCCAGCAGCTTGGAGGCAGATAATGAAAAACTGTTTTTT. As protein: CASSLEADNEKLFF.

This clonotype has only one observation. CDR3 nucleotides: TGTGCCAGCAGCTTAGGCCGAGACGGGGAGCTGTTTTTT. Encoded protein: CASSLGRDGELFF. This sequence joins TRBV7-8 and TRBJ2-2; D not resolved. The CDR3 runs to 13 residues. The germline gives CDR1 SGHVS, CDR2 FQNEAQ. Trimming removed 1 base at V and 7 bases at J, with 7 bases between. Full variable domain (rest looked up from reference TRBV7-8 and TRBJ2-2): GAGVSQSPRYKVAKRGQDVALRCDPISGHVSLFWYQQALGQGPEFLTYFQNEAQLDKSGLPSDRFFAERPEGSVSTLKIQRTQQEDSAVYLCASSLGRDGELFFGEGSRLTVL.

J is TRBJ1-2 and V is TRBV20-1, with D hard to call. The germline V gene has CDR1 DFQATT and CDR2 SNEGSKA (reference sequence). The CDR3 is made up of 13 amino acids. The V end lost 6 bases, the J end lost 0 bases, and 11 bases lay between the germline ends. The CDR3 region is CSAASVPNYGYTF. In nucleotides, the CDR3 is TGCAGTGCCGCTTCAGTTCCTAACTATGGCTACACCTTC.

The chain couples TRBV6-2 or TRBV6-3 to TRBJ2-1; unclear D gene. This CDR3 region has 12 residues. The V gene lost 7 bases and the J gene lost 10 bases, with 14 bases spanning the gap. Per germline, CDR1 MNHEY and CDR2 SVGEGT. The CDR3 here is CASTLNLGEQFF. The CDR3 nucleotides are TGTGCCAGCACCCTAAACCTGGGGGAGCAGTTCTTC.

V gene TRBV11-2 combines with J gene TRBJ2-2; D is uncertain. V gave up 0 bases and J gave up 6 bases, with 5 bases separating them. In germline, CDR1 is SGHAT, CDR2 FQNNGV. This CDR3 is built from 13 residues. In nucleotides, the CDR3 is TGTGCCAGCAGCTTAGATCGATCCGGGGAGCTGTTTTTT. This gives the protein CASSLDRSGELFF.

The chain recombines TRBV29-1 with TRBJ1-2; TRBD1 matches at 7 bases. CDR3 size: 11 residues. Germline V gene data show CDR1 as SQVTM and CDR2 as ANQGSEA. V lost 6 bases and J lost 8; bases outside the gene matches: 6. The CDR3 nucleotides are TGCAGCGTGCTAACAGGGGACGGCTACACCTTC. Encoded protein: CSVLTGDGYTF.

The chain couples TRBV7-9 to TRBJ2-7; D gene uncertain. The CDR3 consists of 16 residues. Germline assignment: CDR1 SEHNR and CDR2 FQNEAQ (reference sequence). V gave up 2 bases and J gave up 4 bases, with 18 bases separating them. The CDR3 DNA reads TGTGCCAGCAGCTTATTAGTCCTTGGAAGTCGTTACGAGCAGTACTTC. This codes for CASSLLVLGSRYEQYF.

CDR3 loop: CASSPRQGSEQYF. The CDR3 nucleotides are TGTGCCAGCAGTCCCCGACAGGGTAGCGAGCAGTACTTC. J is TRBJ2-7 and V is TRBV12-3 or TRBV12-4, with 7 bases lining up with TRBD1. Losses at the gene ends were 5 bases for V and 6 bases for J; bases not matched to a gene: 7. The CDR3 totals 13 residues.

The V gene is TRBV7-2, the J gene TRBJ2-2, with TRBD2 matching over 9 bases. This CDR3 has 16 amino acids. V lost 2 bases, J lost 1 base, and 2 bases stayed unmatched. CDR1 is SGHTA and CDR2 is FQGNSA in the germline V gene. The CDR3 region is CASSLLAGLNTGELFF. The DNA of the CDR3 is TGTGCCAGCAGCTTACTAGCGGGACTGAACACCGGGGAGCTGTTTTTT.

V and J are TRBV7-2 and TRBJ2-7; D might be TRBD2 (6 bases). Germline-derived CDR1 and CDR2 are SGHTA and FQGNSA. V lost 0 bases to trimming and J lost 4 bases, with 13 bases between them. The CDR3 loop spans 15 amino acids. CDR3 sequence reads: CASSLAGGNQYEQYF. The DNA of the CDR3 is TGTGCCAGCAGCTTAGCTGGGGGGAACCAATACGAGCAGTACTTC.

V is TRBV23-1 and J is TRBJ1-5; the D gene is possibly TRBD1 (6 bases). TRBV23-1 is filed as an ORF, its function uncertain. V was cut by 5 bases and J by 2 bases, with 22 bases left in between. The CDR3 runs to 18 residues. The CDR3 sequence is CASSNRGAASVCNQPQHF. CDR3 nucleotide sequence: TGCGCCAGCAGTAATAGGGGGGCCGCTAGTGTGTGCAATCAGCCCCAGCATTTT.

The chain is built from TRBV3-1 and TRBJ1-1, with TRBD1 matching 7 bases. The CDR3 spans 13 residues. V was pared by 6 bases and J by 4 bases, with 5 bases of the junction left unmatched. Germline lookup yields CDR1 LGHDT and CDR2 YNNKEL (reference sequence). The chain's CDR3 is CASSNYRGTEAFF. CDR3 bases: TGTGCCAGCAGTAACTACAGGGGCACTGAAGCTTTCTTT.

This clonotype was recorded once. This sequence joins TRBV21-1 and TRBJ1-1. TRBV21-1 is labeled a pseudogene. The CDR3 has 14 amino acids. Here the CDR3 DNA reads TGTGCCAGCAGCAAAGGGACCCTAAGGACTGAAGCTTTCTTT. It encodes CASSKGTLRTEAFF.

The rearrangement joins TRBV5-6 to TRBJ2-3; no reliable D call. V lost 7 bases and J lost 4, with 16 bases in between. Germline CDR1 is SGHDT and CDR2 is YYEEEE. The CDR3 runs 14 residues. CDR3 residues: CASRRVSSADTQYF. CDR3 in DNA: TGTGCCAGCCGTCGAGTCTCTTCCGCAGATACGCAGTATTTT.

The CDR3 DNA sequence: TGTGCCTGGACTCGACCTTGGGAGACATACTATGGCTACACCTTC. Its protein is CAWTRPWETYYGYTF. This chain uses TRBV30 with TRBJ1-2; D is unclear. The CDR3 contains 15 residues. V was clipped by 4 bases and J by 3 bases, with 18 bases between them. Germline CDR1 reads GTSNPN; CDR2 reads SVGIG (reference sequence). The full variable domain, in which reference TRBV30 and TRBJ1-2 provide the parts outside the CDR3, is SQTIHQWPATLVQPVGSPLSLECTVEGTSNPNLYWYRQAAGRGLQLLFYSVGIGQISSEVPQNLSASRPQDRQFILSSKKLLLSDSGFYLCAWTRPWETYYGYTFGSGTRLTVV.

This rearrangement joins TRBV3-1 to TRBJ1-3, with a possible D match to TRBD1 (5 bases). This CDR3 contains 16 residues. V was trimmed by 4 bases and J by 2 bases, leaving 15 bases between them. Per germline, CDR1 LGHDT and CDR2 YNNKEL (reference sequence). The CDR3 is CASSPTDRLAGNTIYF. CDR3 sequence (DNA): TGTGCCAGCAGCCCAACCGACAGATTGGCTGGAAACACCATATATTTT.

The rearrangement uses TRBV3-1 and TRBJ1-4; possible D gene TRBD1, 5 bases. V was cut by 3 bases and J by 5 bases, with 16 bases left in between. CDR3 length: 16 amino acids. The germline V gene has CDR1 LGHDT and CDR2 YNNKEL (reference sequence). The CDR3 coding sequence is TGTGCCAGCAGCCACTTTAACCGGGACCAAAATGAAAAACTGTTTTTT. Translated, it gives CASSHFNRDQNEKLFF. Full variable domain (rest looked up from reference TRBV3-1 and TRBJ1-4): DTAVSQTPKYLVTQMGNDKSIKCEQNLGHDTMYWYKQDSKKFLKIMFSYNNKELIINETVPNRFSPKSPDKAHLNLHINSLELGDSAVYFCASSHFNRDQNEKLFFGSGTQLSVL.

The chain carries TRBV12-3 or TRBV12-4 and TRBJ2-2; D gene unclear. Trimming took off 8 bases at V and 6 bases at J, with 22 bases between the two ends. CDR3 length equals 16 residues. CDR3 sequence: CASFLIGQIVPGELFF. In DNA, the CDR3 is TGTGCCAGCTTCCTCATTGGGCAAATTGTCCCCGGGGAGCTGTTTTTT.

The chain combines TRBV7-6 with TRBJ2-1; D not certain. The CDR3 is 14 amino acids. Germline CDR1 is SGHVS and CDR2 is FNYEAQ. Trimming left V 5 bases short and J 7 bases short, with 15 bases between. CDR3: CASSLVGFGNEQFF. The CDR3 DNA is TGTGCCAGCAGCCTTGTCGGGTTTGGGAATGAGCAGTTCTTC.

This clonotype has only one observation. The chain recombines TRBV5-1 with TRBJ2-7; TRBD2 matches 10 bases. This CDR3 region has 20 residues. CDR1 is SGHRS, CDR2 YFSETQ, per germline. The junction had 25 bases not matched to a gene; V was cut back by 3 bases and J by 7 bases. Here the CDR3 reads CASSSETTSGIFPSPREQYF. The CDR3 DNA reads TGCGCCAGCAGCTCCGAGACTACTAGCGGGATTTTCCCCTCGCCTCGGGAGCAGTACTTC.

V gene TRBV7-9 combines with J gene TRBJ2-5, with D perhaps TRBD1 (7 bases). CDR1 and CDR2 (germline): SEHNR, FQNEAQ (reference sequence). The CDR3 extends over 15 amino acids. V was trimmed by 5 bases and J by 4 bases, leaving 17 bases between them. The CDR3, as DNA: TGTGCCAGCAGCACCCACTCAGGGGGAGGAGAGACCCAGTACTTC. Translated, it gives CASSTHSGGGETQYF. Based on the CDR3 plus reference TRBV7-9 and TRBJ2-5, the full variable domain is DTGVSQNPRHKITKRGQNVTFRCDPISEHNRLYWYRQTLGQGPEFLTYFQNEAQLEKSRLLSDRFSAERPKGSFSTLEIQRTEQGDSAMYLCASSTHSGGGETQYFGPGTRLLVL.

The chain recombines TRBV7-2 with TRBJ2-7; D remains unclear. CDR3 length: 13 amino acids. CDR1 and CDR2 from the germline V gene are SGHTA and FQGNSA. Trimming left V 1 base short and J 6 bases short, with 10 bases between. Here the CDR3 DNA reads TGTGCCAGCAGCTTAGTAGTGACATCCGAGCAGTACTTC. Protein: CASSLVVTSEQYF.

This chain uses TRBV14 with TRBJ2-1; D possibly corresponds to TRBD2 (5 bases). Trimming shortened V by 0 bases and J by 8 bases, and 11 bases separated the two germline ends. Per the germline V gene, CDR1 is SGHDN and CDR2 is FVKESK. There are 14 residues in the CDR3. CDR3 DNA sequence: TGTGCCAGCAGCCAAGAATGGAGGCACGATGAGCAGTTCTTC. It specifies CASSQEWRHDEQFF.

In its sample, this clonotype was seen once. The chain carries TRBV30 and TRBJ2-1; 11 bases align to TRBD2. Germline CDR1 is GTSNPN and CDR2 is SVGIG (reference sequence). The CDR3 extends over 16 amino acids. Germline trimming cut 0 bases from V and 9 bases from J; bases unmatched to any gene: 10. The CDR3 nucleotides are TGTGCCTGGAGTGTAGTAGTAGCGGGAGGGCCTGGTGAGCAGTTCTTC. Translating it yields CAWSVVVAGGPGEQFF.

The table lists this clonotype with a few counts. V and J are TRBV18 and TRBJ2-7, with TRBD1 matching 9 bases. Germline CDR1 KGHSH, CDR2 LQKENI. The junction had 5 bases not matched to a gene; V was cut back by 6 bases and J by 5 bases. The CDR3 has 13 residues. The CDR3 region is CASSSGQGNEQYF. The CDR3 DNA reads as TGTGCCAGCTCGTCGGGACAGGGCAACGAGCAGTACTTC.